This record concerns one T cell receptor (beta chain) sequence. The source of the sample is a study of blood T cell repertoires in COVID-19. About the study: Specimens from acute and convalescent COVID-19 originated in the United States, Italy and Spain.

The length of the CDR3 is 17 residues. Looked up from germline, CDR1 is SGHNT and CDR2 is YYREEE (reference sequence). V dropped 0 bases and J dropped 6; count of bases not matched to a gene: 8. Measured with immunoSEQ multiplex PCR; TCRdb has only the in-frame clones, and not every one. The sample has some 450,000 clones; around 90% are singletons. V is TRBV5-4 and J is TRBJ2-3, with TRBD2 identical over 12 bases. Sequencing used peripheral blood. The clonotype originates from a man between 18 and 35 years old with COVID-19, enrolled during active disease. For the CDR3, the DNA is TGTGCCAGCAGCTTGGCCGTAACTAGCGGGGGGTTTGATACGCAGTATTTT. Translated: CASSLAVTSGGFDTQYF.